This T cell receptor beta chain originates from a study of T-cell memory formation after mild COVID-19. Study observations and caveats: Certain responding clones were present in pre-infection memory, suggesting participation of cross-reactive memory. Later expanders leaned CD4+, whereas clones that contracted between day 15 and 85 were balanced CD4/CD8.

CDR3 size: 12 residues. V was pared by 4 bases and J by 6 bases, with 8 bases between. Germline V gene data show CDR1 as SEHNR and CDR2 as FQNEAQ (reference sequence). 5'RACE with constant-segment primers yielded barcoded, UMI-tagged TCR alpha and TCR beta cDNA libraries. TCRdb analysed the 5' RACE reads with MiXCR anew, one entry per CDR3 protein. The table records about 400,000 distinct CDR3 sequences, roughly 18% of them present only once. With regard to this clonotype: Its antigen is unknown.

This receptor was identified in a man between 18 and 35 years old who had mild COVID-19 (a few samples of this study predate the infection). Cell type and time point are not known. What was sequenced was PBMCs or a T cell subset sorted from them (not recorded which). The chain carries TRBV7-9 and TRBJ2-3; no reliable D call. In DNA, the CDR3 is TGTGCCAGCAGCTCAAAGTGGGATACGCAGTATTTT. Translated: CASSSKWDTQYF.